This TCR beta chain was recorded in a study of Ad26.COV2.S vaccination and SARS-CoV-2 variants. Here immunoSEQ multiplex PCR was the method, and the copy in TCRdb shows in-frame clones only, minus some. Counted here are around 250,000 clones, approximately 88% occurring once; the ten biggest clones make up less than 3.5%. This clone was seen just once. Specified treatment: roughly 18 received Ad26.COV2.S at low or high dose, single or two shots; about five received placebo; per-sample allocation not given. Sampling took place 63 days after the first vaccine or placebo injection. This CDR3 is 16 amino acids long. Trimming took 3 bases from V and 3 from J, leaving 16 bases between them. Germline CDR1 and CDR2: SNHLY and FYNNEI.

The TCR sequence derives from a person aged 18 to 65 who received the Ad26.COV2.S COVID-19 vaccine or a placebo. The gene calls are TRBV2 and TRBJ2-3; the D gene is possibly TRBD1 (6 bases). The sample was peripheral blood, taken in a trial of Ad26.COV2.S vaccine versus placebo. The CDR3 nucleotides are TGTGCCAGCAGTGACCTTTGGCAGGGGAAGACAGATACGCAGTATTTT. It codes for CASSDLWQGKTDTQYF. The variable domain in full, completed from reference TRBV2 and TRBJ2-3, reads EPEVTQTPSHQVTQMGQEVILRCVPISNHLYFYWYRQILGQKVEFLVSFYNNEISEKSEIFDDQFSVERPDGSNFTLKIRSTKLEDSAMYFCASSDLWQGKTDTQYFGPGTRLTVL.